This TCR beta chain was obtained from a study of shared clonotypes between healthy human individuals (dated by TCRdb to the early 2020s). Context from the whole study: The cohort comprised a couple of women and three men aged 18 to 49 years. For each donor, CD4 naive and CD4 memory were each run on three plates, CD8 naive on two plates, and CD8 memory on one plate. To estimate repertoire size and how much clonotypes are shared between individuals, the study performed deep sequencing of blood TCR repertoires from 4 to 6 healthy adults. Libraries were prepared and TCR repertoires were sequenced by different laboratories using diverse techniques, in order to increase sequencing depth and limit assay-specific biases. Per donor, leukapheresis produced somewhere between about 0.9 and 9.5 billion PBMCs. Summary of the overall study and its limitations: Incomplete sequencing was indicated by rarefaction of sorted-subset datasets, despite the large sequencing depth. Because the study included only a small number of donors, the genetic and exposure-history diversity represented was limited. Clonotypes shared by all four sorted-subset donors showed higher generation probabilities than non-shared clonotypes. Sampling was restricted to blood, and TCR repertoires in tissues likely differ from the TCR repertoires found in blood. When a handful of donors were compared, the shared fraction of clonotypes was about 5.5% for naive CD4, approximately 3.5% for naive CD8, about 2.5% for memory CD4, and about 0.36% for memory CD8. Larger estimated clonotype richness was generally found for naive subsets than for memory subsets. Pairwise subsampling led to the expectation that sequencing depth would affect the degree of clonotype sharing among donors.

About this clone: It has no known antigen specificity. Nothing much larger sits one base from this clone, and base qualities are not available.

Using the deep immunoSEQ assay, multiplex PCR amplified TCR CDR3 regions from genomic DNA. Extracted genomic DNA from each cell subset was spread evenly across all wells of several immunoSEQ 96-well plates, with each plate serving as a replicate. For sorted subsets, 150 to 200 ng genomic DNA, equal to 25,000 to 35,000 T cell genomes, was loaded into each replicate PCR. Purified libraries were measured with a Qubit 3.0 fluorometer, size-checked on a Bioanalyzer 2100, and measured again with the KAPA Library Quantification kit. Every immunoSEQ 96-well plate was sequenced on a dedicated single-read 150-cycle Illumina NextSeq 550 flow cell. As for how the authors treated the data: The immunoSEQ output contained only junctional sequences without quality scores, so filtering could not match that applied to full-length reads. To assign V/J genes and CDR3, sequences were annotated against IMGT germline references using PyIR, a Python wrapper for IgBLAST v1.9. Reads were filtered out if the reads had weak V/J assignments (E-value above 1e-6), no CDR3, stop codons, out-of-frame junctions, or ambiguous translated residues. V3J clonotypes were defined as sequences sharing an identical inferred V gene, J gene, and CDR3 amino acid sequence. To compute the percentage overlap between repertoires, the number of shared unique clonotypes was divided by the size of the smaller repertoire. Richness of each repertoire was evaluated using RTK rarefaction, the Chao1 estimator, and Recon v2.1 estimates of unobserved clonotypes. OLGA was used to compute generation probabilities for all TCRbeta clonotypes that the gDNA method yielded from a handful of donors. The clones in this table, taken by TCRdb from immuneACCESS, are in-frame only. Not every clone is retained; where verified, under half of the shortfall comes from an unresolved V gene, and the cause of the rest is unknown. D and trimming come from the DNA, and the V and J calls and clone size come from that table. This sample comprises hundreds of thousands of clones, around 73% of them detected only once. The ten top clones hold around 1.8% of the sample.

The donors were healthy, HIV-negative adults with no recently reported acute infections or vaccinations. Only Caucasian adults living in Nashville, Tennessee, USA were represented among the donors. CD4+ T cells were enriched by magnetic negative selection, after which naive cells were positively selected on CD45RA and the negative fraction was taken as the memory subset. After blood collection by leukapheresis, PBMCs were isolated using Ficoll-Histopaque density gradient centrifugation and then cryopreserved in the vapor phase of liquid nitrogen. Analytical flow cytometry was used to check the purity and quantity of each magnetically sorted T cell population. Genomic DNA was isolated from each sorted fraction and quantified by UV absorbance on a Nanodrop 2000c. Trimming removed 0 bases from V and 5 bases from J, leaving 7 bases between the germline ends. As encoded in the germline V gene (reference sequence), CDR1 is LNHNV while CDR2 is YYDKDF. The CDR3 contains 13 residues, cysteine and phenylalanine counted. Only the CDR3 part of the read is kept: 39 bases, read in frame from the first base.

The chain couples TRBV15 to TRBJ2-5; the D gene assignment is ambiguous. Sequenced material: memory CD4+ T cells sorted from blood. What this sample's cell subset or site label stands for: CD45RA-negative fraction. The receptor comes from a woman younger than 45 in good health. The CDR3 sequence is CATSRDHGETQYF. The base sequence is TGTGCCACCAGCAGAGATCACGGGGAGACCCAGTACTTC.